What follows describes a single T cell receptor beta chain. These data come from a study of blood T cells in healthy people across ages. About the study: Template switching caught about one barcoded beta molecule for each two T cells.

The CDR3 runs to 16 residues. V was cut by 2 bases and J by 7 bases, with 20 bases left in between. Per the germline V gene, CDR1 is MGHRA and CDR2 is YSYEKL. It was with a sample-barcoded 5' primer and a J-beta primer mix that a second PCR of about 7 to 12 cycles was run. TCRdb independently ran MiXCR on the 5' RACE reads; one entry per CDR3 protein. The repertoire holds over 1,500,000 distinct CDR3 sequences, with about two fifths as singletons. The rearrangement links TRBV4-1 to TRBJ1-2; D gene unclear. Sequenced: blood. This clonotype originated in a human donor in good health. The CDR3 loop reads CASSQNSDPTLAGYTF. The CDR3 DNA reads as TGCGCCAGCAGCCAAAACTCCGACCCTACCCTCGCTGGCTACACCTTC.